This TCR beta chain was recovered during a study of early T cells in non-severe SARS-CoV-2 infection listed by TCRdb under 2021. At the level of the whole study: TCR sequencing used bulk RNA from unsorted whole blood, so alpha and beta chains could not be paired. Beyond this particular receptor, the publication reports: VDJdb matching was skewed toward anti-spike CD8 responses, so virus-specific expansions were likely underestimated and private and CD4 specificities were missed.

In its sample, this clonotype was seen a few times. No cognate antigen has been identified for it. Base qualities were left out, and no much larger clone turns up one base away. Receptor libraries were prepared by 5' RACE. Sequencing instrument: NextSeq 500. Unique molecular identifiers were attached to individual cDNA molecules in the TCR library protocol so that sequencing error and PCR bias could be corrected. Both TCR alpha and beta chains were sequenced, and tight co-correlation was observed between alpha and beta sequence abundances in each sample. Processing in the source paper ran as follows. V gene, J gene and CDR3 annotation of TCR sequences was performed with Decombinator V4. Expanded TCRs were defined as changing significantly between any two time points under a Poisson model with p below 0.0001. Abundances of TCRs were expressed as counts per million after normalisation to the total number of TCRs sequenced in each sample. MAIT TCRs were defined by TRAV1-2 paired with TRAJ12, TRAJ20 or TRAJ33, and iNKT TCRs by TRAV10 paired with TRAJ18. VDJdb, accessed 1 November 2021, was searched for CMV, EBV and SARS-CoV-2 annotated TCRs, excluding TCRs annotated for multiple antigens. TCRdb redid the processing of the public reads, applying fastp at Q25 and MiXCR, and retained in-frame beta chains. Rows with a matching CDR3 protein are joined into one entry that keeps the most common DNA and genes. V and J calls and clone size were set by TCRdb, not the authors. In this sample the table shows about 59,000 distinct CDR3 sequences, about 13% of which occur a single time. The ten largest clones capture approximately 8.5% of the sample.

V is reduced by 1 base and J by 4 bases, leaving a spacing of 20 bases between them. Measured from the cysteine to the phenylalanine, the CDR3 is 18 residues long. CDR3 DNA only is kept here, 54 bases in frame from base 1. According to the germline V gene, CDR1 reads SGHVS and CDR2 reads FNYEAQ. This was a case-control study nested in a cohort of healthcare workers in London, UK, who had nasopharyngeal swab PCR tests and blood samples taken every week. Between 23 and 31 March 2020, the week of the UK lockdown, healthcare workers were enrolled and then followed up weekly for as long as 16 weeks. The sequence derives from an adult who was a healthcare worker with PCR-confirmed SARS-CoV-2 infection or an uninfected control (not recorded which). Here the chain combines TRBV7-6 and TRBJ1-3, with a tentative D gene TRBD1 over 6 matching bases. Here the sequenced sample was whole blood, taken at baseline. The CDR3 protein sequence reads: CASSLGAGDPRRGNTIYF. At the DNA level, the sequence is TGTGCCAGCAGCTTAGGGGCAGGGGATCCCAGGAGAGGAAACACCATATATTTT.